Listed below are T cell receptor beta chains from one sample, sequenced in a study of cytomegalovirus exposure and HLA in healthy donors. This table comes from immunoSEQ multiplex PCR, and its TCRdb copy is limited to in-frame clones, with some not included. The sample holds 160,000 or so clones, approximately 90% seen once. Sequencing was carried out using PBMCs. These TCRs come from a woman aged 25 to 39 in good health and CMV-seronegative. Both conserved end residues are part of each CDR3. A D gene is named only where the DNA matches it firmly. Clone size is shown for a subset of rows, as once, few, many or a class of expanded clone.

V gene: TRBV5-1
J gene: TRBJ2-7
clone size: -
D gene: TRBD2
CDR3 DNA: TGCGCCAGCAGCCTGCAACTTACGACTAGCGGGGGAGAGCAGTACTTC
CDR3 protein: CASSLQLTTSGGEQYF

V gene: TRBV5-6
J gene: TRBJ1-5
clone size: -
D gene: -
CDR3 DNA: TGTGCCAGCAGCTTGTTGGTTGGCACAGGCGATCAGCCCCAGCATTTT
CDR3 protein: CASSLLVGTGDQPQHF

V gene: TRBV29-1
J gene: TRBJ2-3
clone size: -
D gene: TRBD1
CDR3 DNA: TGCAGCGCCCACCCCAGGACAGGGGTTGTCACAGATACGCAGTATTTT
CDR3 protein: CSAHPRTGVVTDTQYF

V gene: TRBV6-5
J gene: TRBJ2-5
clone size: -
D gene: -
CDR3 DNA: TGTGCCAGCAGTTACTCGATGACAGCAGAGACCCAGTACTTC
CDR3 protein: CASSYSMTAETQYF

V gene: TRBV5-1
J gene: TRBJ2-7
clone size: -
D gene: TRBD2
CDR3 DNA: TGCGCCAGCAGCTTTAGCGGGGGGACCTACGAGCAGTACTTC
CDR3 protein: CASSFSGGTYEQYF

V gene: TRBV5-6
J gene: TRBJ1-2
clone size: -
D gene: -
CDR3 DNA: TGTGCCAGCAGCTTGGCTGACTGGCGGGAGGGCTACACCTTC
CDR3 protein: CASSLADWREGYTF

V gene: TRBV11-2
J gene: TRBJ2-7
clone size: -
D gene: -
CDR3 DNA: TGTGCCAGCAGCTTAGATCCGGTGAGGACTTACACCTACGAGCAGTACTTC
CDR3 protein: CASSLDPVRTYTYEQYF

V gene: TRBV18
J gene: TRBJ2-7
clone size: few
D gene: -
CDR3 DNA: TGTGCCAGCTCACCAGAAGAGACCTACGAGCAGTACTTC
CDR3 protein: CASSPEETYEQYF

V gene: TRBV13
J gene: TRBJ2-7
clone size: -
D gene: -
CDR3 DNA: TGTGCCAGCAGAAACACAGGGCCCCCCTACGAGCAGTACTTC
CDR3 protein: CASRNTGPPYEQYF

V gene: TRBV21-1
J gene: TRBJ1-4
clone size: -
D gene: -
CDR3 DNA: -
CDR3 protein: CASSKGDTCYFCNEKLFF

V gene: TRBV4-3
J gene: TRBJ2-7
clone size: -
D gene: -
CDR3 DNA: TGCGCCAGCAGCCAAGGCTCGTCGGGTTCCTACGAGCAGTACTTC
CDR3 protein: CASSQGSSGSYEQYF

V gene: TRBV4-2
J gene: TRBJ2-7
clone size: -
D gene: TRBD2
CDR3 DNA: TGTGCCAGCAGCCAAGATTCTCAGGGACTAGCGGTATACGAGCAGTACTTC
CDR3 protein: CASSQDSQGLAVYEQYF

V gene: TRBV19
J gene: TRBJ2-7
clone size: -
D gene: -
CDR3 DNA: TGTGCCAGTAGTAGTGGCGGTTCCTACGAGCAGTACTTC
CDR3 protein: CASSSGGSYEQYF

V gene: TRBV6-5
J gene: TRBJ1-3
clone size: -
D gene: TRBD1
CDR3 DNA: TGTGCCGCGGGACAGGGCGAAGGAAACACCATATATTTT
CDR3 protein: CAAGQGEGNTIYF

V gene: TRBV5-4
J gene: TRBJ2-7
clone size: -
D gene: TRBD1
CDR3 DNA: TGTGCCAGCAGCTTTGGAGGAAAACCGGGACAGGGGGCTTGGGAGCAGTACTTC
CDR3 protein: CASSFGGKPGQGAWEQYF

V gene: TRBV14
J gene: TRBJ2-5
clone size: once
D gene: -
CDR3 DNA: TGTGCCAGCAGCCAAGGGACTACTGAGACCCAGTACTTC
CDR3 protein: CASSQGTTETQYF

V gene: TRBV29-1
J gene: TRBJ1-1
clone size: -
D gene: -
CDR3 DNA: TGCAGCTCCCGGGGGGCGGTCACTGAAGCTTTCTTT
CDR3 protein: CSSRGAVTEAFF

V gene: TRBV30
J gene: TRBJ2-5
clone size: -
D gene: TRBD2
CDR3 DNA: TGTGCCTGGAACGTCGGGGGGGCCGGGGAGACCCAGTACTTC
CDR3 protein: CAWNVGGAGETQYF

V gene: TRBV13
J gene: TRBJ2-7
clone size: -
D gene: TRBD2
CDR3 DNA: TGTGCCAGCAGCCTAATGGCGGGGGGTAAGACCTACGAGCAGTACTTC
CDR3 protein: CASSLMAGGKTYEQYF

V gene: TRBV7-9
J gene: TRBJ2-7
clone size: once
D gene: TRBD2
CDR3 DNA: TGTGCCAGCAGCTCTTATTCGGGGGAGGGCGAGCAGTACTTC
CDR3 protein: CASSSYSGEGEQYF

V gene: TRBV5-3
J gene: TRBJ1-2
clone size: -
D gene: -
CDR3 DNA: TGTGCCAGAAGCTTGGGAGTGACAGTGGCTAACTATGGCTACACCTTC
CDR3 protein: CARSLGVTVANYGYTF

V gene: TRBV7-2
J gene: TRBJ1-1
clone size: few
D gene: -
CDR3 DNA: TGTGCCAGCACCCCGTTGGGACTTACGAGGGAAGCTTTCTTT
CDR3 protein: CASTPLGLTREAFF

V gene: TRBV7-9
J gene: TRBJ2-7
clone size: -
D gene: TRBD2
CDR3 DNA: TGTGCCAGCAGCTTAGTTAGCGGGGGTAGCGAGCAGTACTTC
CDR3 protein: CASSLVSGGSEQYF

V gene: TRBV7-8
J gene: TRBJ2-3
clone size: -
D gene: -
CDR3 DNA: TGTGCCAGCGGGGGGACCATCCAAGGTACGCAGTATTTT
CDR3 protein: CASGGTIQGTQYF

V gene: TRBV5-6
J gene: TRBJ2-4
clone size: once
D gene: -
CDR3 DNA: TGTGCCAGCAGCTTACGACAGGCCCTAAACATTCAGTACTTC
CDR3 protein: CASSLRQALNIQYF

V gene: TRBV6-1
J gene: TRBJ2-3
clone size: once
D gene: TRBD1
CDR3 DNA: TGTGCCAGCAGTGAACAACGACAGGGCCCAGATACGCAGTATTTT
CDR3 protein: CASSEQRQGPDTQYF

V gene: TRBV29-1
J gene: TRBJ2-7
clone size: -
D gene: -
CDR3 DNA: TGCAGCGTTGCGGGTTCTGGCTACGAGCAGTACTTC
CDR3 protein: CSVAGSGYEQYF

V gene: TRBV5-1
J gene: TRBJ2-1
clone size: -
D gene: -
CDR3 DNA: TGCGCCAGCAGCTTGGGAGGTAACAGGGCAGATGAGCAGTTCTTC
CDR3 protein: CASSLGGNRADEQFF

V gene: TRBV5-1
J gene: TRBJ2-7
clone size: -
D gene: TRBD2
CDR3 DNA: TGCGCCAGCAGCTTGGAGGTAGCGGGGGGGTACGAGCAGTACTTC
CDR3 protein: CASSLEVAGGYEQYF

V gene: TRBV6-5
J gene: TRBJ2-7
clone size: -
D gene: -
CDR3 DNA: TGTGCCAGCAGTACCGGGGGGCTTACGGGTTACGAGCAGTACTTC
CDR3 protein: CASSTGGLTGYEQYF

V gene: TRBV25-1
J gene: TRBJ1-4
clone size: -
D gene: -
CDR3 DNA: TGTGCCAGCAGTGAATATATCACCAAGGTGGAGGAAAAACTGTTTTTT
CDR3 protein: CASSEYITKVEEKLFF

V gene: TRBV25-1
J gene: TRBJ1-6
clone size: once
D gene: -
CDR3 DNA: TGTGCCAGCACCCTGATGACCGGGGCACCCCTCCACTTT
CDR3 protein: CASTLMTGAPLHF

V gene: TRBV19
J gene: TRBJ1-1
clone size: -
D gene: -
CDR3 DNA: TGTGCCAGTACCCTACGTTGGAGGGTGGAGACTGAAGCTTTCTTT
CDR3 protein: CASTLRWRVETEAFF

V gene: TRBV5-1
J gene: TRBJ1-1
clone size: -
D gene: -
CDR3 DNA: TGCGCCAGCAGCGTCGGGACTGCGAACACTGAAGCTTTCTTT
CDR3 protein: CASSVGTANTEAFF

V gene: TRBV14
J gene: TRBJ2-3
clone size: -
D gene: TRBD2
CDR3 DNA: TGTGCCAGCAGCCAAGGGGTGCGTGCTAGCGGGGTTACAGATACGCAGTATTTT
CDR3 protein: CASSQGVRASGVTDTQYF

V gene: TRBV5-1
J gene: TRBJ1-2
clone size: -
D gene: TRBD1
CDR3 DNA: TGCGCCAGCTCCAGGGGGAGCGCCGCCCCGGGCTACACCTTC
CDR3 protein: CASSRGSAAPGYTF

V gene: TRBV2
J gene: TRBJ1-3
clone size: few
D gene: TRBD1
CDR3 DNA: TGTGCCAGCAGTTCCGGGACAGGGGGTTCTGGAAACACCATATATTTT
CDR3 protein: CASSSGTGGSGNTIYF

V gene: TRBV6-6
J gene: TRBJ1-2
clone size: -
D gene: -
CDR3 DNA: TGTGCCAGCATGGGGGGTGCAATTAACTATGGCTACACCTTC
CDR3 protein: CASMGGAINYGYTF

V gene: TRBV27
J gene: TRBJ1-6
clone size: -
D gene: -
CDR3 DNA: TGTGCCAGCAGGAAAGACGGACTGGGAAATTCACCCCTCCACTTT
CDR3 protein: CASRKDGLGNSPLHF

V gene: TRBV5-1
J gene: TRBJ2-3
clone size: -
D gene: TRBD2
CDR3 DNA: TGCGCCAGCAGCTTGAAGACTAGCGGGGGCCTAGATACGCAGTATTTT
CDR3 protein: CASSLKTSGGLDTQYF

V gene: TRBV5-1
J gene: TRBJ1-1
clone size: -
D gene: TRBD1
CDR3 DNA: TGCGCCAGCAGCCCGGGACAGCGGATGAACACTGAAGCTTTCTTT
CDR3 protein: CASSPGQRMNTEAFF

V gene: TRBV5-1
J gene: TRBJ2-5
clone size: -
D gene: -
CDR3 DNA: TGCGCCAGCAGCAGAACCGGAGAGACCCAGTACTTC
CDR3 protein: CASSRTGETQYF

V gene: TRBV11-2
J gene: TRBJ1-2
clone size: -
D gene: TRBD1
CDR3 DNA: TGTGCCAGCAGCTTAGCCCGGGACAGGGTATTTGGCTACACCTTC
CDR3 protein: CASSLARDRVFGYTF

V gene: TRBV18
J gene: TRBJ1-2
clone size: -
D gene: -
CDR3 DNA: TGTGCCAGCTCACCCCCGACGGCGACTATTGGCTACACCTTC
CDR3 protein: CASSPPTATIGYTF

V gene: TRBV10-3
J gene: TRBJ1-4
clone size: -
D gene: TRBD1
CDR3 DNA: TGTGCCATCAGTGCGCTGATCATTCGGACAGGGGGCTATGAAAAACTGTTTTTT
CDR3 protein: CAISALIIRTGGYEKLFF